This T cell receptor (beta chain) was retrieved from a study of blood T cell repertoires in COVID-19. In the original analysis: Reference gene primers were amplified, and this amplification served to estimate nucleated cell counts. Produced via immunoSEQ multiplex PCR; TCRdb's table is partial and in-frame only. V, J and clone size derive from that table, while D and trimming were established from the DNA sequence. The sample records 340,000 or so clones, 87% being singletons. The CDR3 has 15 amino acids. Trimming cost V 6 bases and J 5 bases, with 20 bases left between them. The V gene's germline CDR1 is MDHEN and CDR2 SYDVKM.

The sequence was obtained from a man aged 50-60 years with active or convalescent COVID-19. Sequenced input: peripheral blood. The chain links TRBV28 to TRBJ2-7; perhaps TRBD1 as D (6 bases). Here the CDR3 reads CASRTYGLAGDEQYF. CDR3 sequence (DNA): TGTGCCAGCAGAACCTACGGGCTAGCAGGGGACGAGCAGTACTTC.